This record covers a single TCR beta chain. The specificity of this receptor is unknown. Base-call qualities are not available, and no considerably larger clone is one nucleotide away. This sample is drawn from a study of blood T cell repertoires in COVID-19 (dated by TCRdb to 2018 to 2021). In terms of the full investigation: Collaborator samples came from the United States, Italy and Spain and covered acute and convalescent phases of COVID-19. The material from the prospective study consisted of cDNA or gDNA derived from T cells, B-cell-depleted T cells, or PBMCs. Subjects who had been exposed to COVID-19, were actively infected with it, or had recovered from it provided the deeply sampled blood TCRbeta repertoires that made up the dataset. A freely available public database, intended as a resource for researchers studying the immune response to SARS-CoV-2, is where the repertoires were released. Samples were obtained from the ongoing ImmuneRACE study (first 160 participants) and from about 1,300 subjects provided by 6 global collaborators. A de-identified subject ID, COVID-19 status, age in years and sex were almost always included in the sample metadata. Where HLA class I and class II types were available, the types were taken from metadata supplied by the sample provider, not from assay-based typing. Paper-wide results and their limitations: The amount of clinical and demographic metadata varied by source and participant and was provided uncurated.

Participants in the prospective study were aged about 18 to 95 years, lived in under 30 United States geographic areas, and enrolled through a virtual design. In the prospective study, cohorts were assigned on the basis of participant-reported clinical history obtained from a screening survey and a study questionnaire. Recovered participants in ImmuneRACE Cohort 3 were defined by two consecutive negative NP/OP PCR tests, clearance by a healthcare professional, or resolution of symptoms. In the prospective study, mobile phlebotomists collected whole blood, serum and a nasopharyngeal or oropharyngeal swab from each participant. Additional blood draws and questionnaires over a 2-month period could optionally be provided by prospective study participants. Before DNA extraction, prospective study blood samples were shipped either frozen or at room temperature. The germline V gene yields SGHRS for CDR1 and YFSETQ for CDR2. CDR3 length: 15 amino acids, cysteine to phenylalanine. CDR3 DNA is the only sequence kept; it has 45 bases, read in frame from the first base. V is pared back by 4 bases and J by 2 bases, with 13 bases lying between the germline termini.

TCRbeta CDR3 regions were amplified from genomic DNA by means of the immunoSEQ Assay, a bias-controlled multiplex PCR. The authors' pipeline ran thus. The number of nucleated cells in each sample was estimated by amplification of reference gene primers within the assay. To quantify the absolute abundance of each unique TCRbeta CDR3 rearrangement, sequence reads were collapsed and filtered. Productive Simpson clonality was computed per sample as the square root of Simpson's diversity index over productive rearrangements. Entries here come from immuneACCESS through TCRdb and include only in-frame sequences with V and J called. Some clones fail to appear in such tables; in the studies checked, an unresolved V gene covers under half of the shortfall, and the cause of the remainder is unknown. V, J and clone size were drawn from that table, and D and trimming were deduced from the DNA. The table for this sample lists fewer than 250,000 clones; less than 85% of them were counted only once. In total, the top ten clones hold roughly 3.2% of the sample.

This TCR was recovered from a woman aged 25 to 39 who had recovered from COVID-19. The sequenced sample was PBMCs or T cells enriched from blood (not recorded which). The rearranged chain carries TRBV5-1 and TRBJ1-3; no confident D gene assignment can be made. The CDR3 loop reads CASSPSQVAGNTIYF. In nucleotides, the sequence is TGCGCCAGCAGCCCCAGCCAGGTTGCTGGAAACACCATATATTTT.